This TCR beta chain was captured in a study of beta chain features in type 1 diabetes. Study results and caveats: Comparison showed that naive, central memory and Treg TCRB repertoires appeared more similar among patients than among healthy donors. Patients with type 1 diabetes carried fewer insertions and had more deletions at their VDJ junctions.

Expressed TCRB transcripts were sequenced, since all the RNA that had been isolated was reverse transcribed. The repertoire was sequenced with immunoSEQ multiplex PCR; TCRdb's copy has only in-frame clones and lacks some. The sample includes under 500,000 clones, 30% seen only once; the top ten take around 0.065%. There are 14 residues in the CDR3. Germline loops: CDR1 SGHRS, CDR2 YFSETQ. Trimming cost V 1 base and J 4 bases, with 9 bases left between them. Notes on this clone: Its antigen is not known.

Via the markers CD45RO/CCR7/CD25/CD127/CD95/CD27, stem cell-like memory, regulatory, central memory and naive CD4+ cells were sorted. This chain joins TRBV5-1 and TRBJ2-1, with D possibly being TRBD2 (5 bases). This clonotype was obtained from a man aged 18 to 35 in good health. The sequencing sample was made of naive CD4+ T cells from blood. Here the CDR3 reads CASSLLSGYNEQFF. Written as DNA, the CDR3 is TGCGCCAGCAGCTTGCTGAGCGGATACAATGAGCAGTTCTTC.